A single sample gave rise to the 18 T cell receptor beta chains below, sequenced in a study of OX40 agonist ivuxolimab in advanced cancers. Some clones are missing from TCRdb's copy, which holds only in-frame ones; the method was immunoSEQ multiplex PCR. The profile shows some 66,000 clones, 77% of them singletons. The sequenced sample was CD4+ or CD8+ T cells sorted from blood, obtained in a trial of the OX40 agonist ivuxolimab. Receptors were obtained from an adult with an advanced solid tumor such as melanoma, head and neck, liver or kidney cancer.

This sequence joins TRBV11-2 and TRBJ2-5; D might be TRBD2 (6 bases). Germline V CDR1 and CDR2: SGHAT, FQNNGV. CDR3 length equals 13 residues. V lost 3 bases to trimming and J lost 3 bases, with 8 bases between them. The CDR3, as DNA: TGTGCCAGCAGCTTCGGGGGAGAAGAGACCCAGTACTTC. This gives the protein CASSFGGEETQYF.

V and J are TRBV18 and TRBJ1-1; TRBD1 matches at 7 bases. Trimming at V came to 3 bases and at J to 4 bases, leaving 11 bases not matched to a gene. Germline V gene data show CDR1 as KGHSH and CDR2 as LQKENI. The CDR3 extends over 16 amino acids. In nucleotides, the CDR3 is TGTGCCAGCTCACCGAACGACGGGACAGTCACCACTGAAGCTTTCTTT. Encoded protein: CASSPNDGTVTTEAFF. Supplemented by reference TRBV18 and TRBJ1-1, the full variable domain reads NAGVMQNPRHLVRRRGQEARLRCSPMKGHSHVYWYRQLPEEGLKFMVYLQKENIIDESGMPKERFSAEFPKEGPSILRIQQVVRGDSAAYFCASSPNDGTVTTEAFFGQGTRLTVV.

The gene calls are TRBV4-2 and TRBJ2-1; TRBD2 matches at 10 bases. The CDR3 consists of 16 residues. After removal of 1 base from V and 6 bases from J, the junction contained 6 bases not matched to a gene. CDR1 and CDR2 from the germline V gene are LGHNA and YNFKEQ. Here the CDR3 DNA reads TGTGCCAGCAGCCAAGCGGTAGCGGGAGGTTTCAATGAGCAGTTCTTC. Residues: CASSQAVAGGFNEQFF.

V and J are TRBV11-2 and TRBJ1-5; D not certain. Trimming left V 2 bases short and J 2 bases short, with 13 bases between. In germline, CDR1 is SGHAT, CDR2 FQNNGV. This CDR3 is 16 amino acids long. CDR3 sequence (DNA): TGTGCCAGCAGCTTATACGGGGATGGGGGCAATCAGCCCCAGCATTTT. This translates into CASSLYGDGGNQPQHF.

The chain is built from TRBV15 and TRBJ1-6; no clear D gene. V was cut by 0 bases and J by 11 bases, with 8 bases left in between. Germline V gene lookup returns CDR1 LNHNV and CDR2 YYDKDF (reference sequence). The CDR3 contains 13 residues. CDR3 amino acids: CATSREDRPPLHF. DNA for the CDR3: TGTGCCACCAGCAGAGAAGATCGACCACCCCTCCACTTT.

The V call is TRBV4-1, the J call TRBJ2-1; TRBD2 agrees at 10 bases. In germline, CDR1 is MGHRA, CDR2 YSYEKL. CDR3 length equals 15 residues. Losses at the gene ends were 4 bases for V and 4 bases for J; bases not matched to a gene: 4. The CDR3 nucleotides are TGCGCCAGCAGCCGTCCGGGACTAGCGTACAATGAGCAGTTCTTC. This translates into CASSRPGLAYNEQFF.

The genes are TRBV2 and TRBJ2-5; D unresolved. The germline V and J ends were trimmed by 0 bases and 7 bases, with 3 bases remaining between them. Germline CDR1 and CDR2: SNHLY and FYNNEI. This CDR3 contains 11 residues. CDR3 nucleotide sequence: TGTGCCAGCAGTGAAGCGACGACCCAGTACTTC. It codes for CASSEATTQYF. Using reference TRBV2 and TRBJ2-5 for the parts outside the CDR3, the full variable domain is EPEVTQTPSHQVTQMGQEVILRCVPISNHLYFYWYRQILGQKVEFLVSFYNNEISEKSEIFDDQFSVERPDGSNFTLKIRSTKLEDSAMYFCASSEATTQYFGPGTRLLVL.

The rearrangement links TRBV6-6 to TRBJ2-7, with D perhaps being TRBD1 or TRBD2 (5 bases each). V lost 0 bases to trimming and J lost 5 bases, with 17 bases between them. The germline V gene encodes CDR1 MNHNY and CDR2 SVGAGI (reference sequence). The CDR3 is 16 amino acids. The chain's CDR3 is CASSYSGTTSRDEQYF. CDR3 DNA: TGTGCCAGCAGTTACTCAGGGACCACGTCTCGGGACGAGCAGTACTTC.

This sequence joins TRBV19 and TRBJ2-3; TRBD2 matches at 8 bases. Germline CDR1 and CDR2: LNHDA and SQIVND (reference sequence). The CDR3 runs to 16 residues. J lost 3 bases, V lost 6 bases, and 11 bases had no gene match. Here the CDR3 DNA reads TGTGCCAGTAGAGCTTCTAGCGGGTCCCGGACAGATACGCAGTATTTT. Protein: CASRASSGSRTDTQYF.

The V gene is TRBV10-3, the J gene TRBJ2-7; no definite D call. Deletions cut 2 bases from V and 4 bases from J, with 3 bases between. Germline CDR1 ENHRY, CDR2 SYGVKD. The CDR3 extends over 11 amino acids. CDR3 coding DNA: TGTGCCATCAGTGAGACATACGAGCAGTACTTC. This codes for CAISETYEQYF.

The genes are TRBV6-1 and TRBJ1-4, with D unclear. In germline, CDR1 is MNHNS, CDR2 SASEGT. Trimming left V 7 bases short and J 4 bases short, with 7 bases between. The CDR3 is made up of 12 amino acids. DNA for the CDR3: TGTGCCAGCACCGGCAATAATGAAAAACTGTTTTTT. Encoded protein: CASTGNNEKLFF.

This chain links TRBV6-5 with TRBJ2-7; unclear D gene. V was shortened by 2 bases and J by 5 bases, with 13 bases between the two germline ends. The CDR3 is made up of 14 amino acids. CDR1 is MNHEY and CDR2 is SVGAGI in the germline V gene. This chain's CDR3 is CASSYGVPLDEQYF. The CDR3 DNA sequence: TGTGCCAGCAGTTACGGGGTCCCGCTAGACGAGCAGTACTTC.

V usage is TRBV5-1 and J usage is TRBJ2-2, with D tentatively TRBD1 or TRBD2 (5 bases each). The ends were cut back, 2 bases at V and 6 bases at J, with 14 bases in the middle. The length of the CDR3 is 15 residues. The V gene's germline CDR1 is SGHRS and CDR2 YFSETQ. This CDR3 is CASSFRGDYAGELFF. CDR3 DNA: TGCGCCAGCAGCTTTCGAGGGGATTACGCCGGGGAGCTGTTTTTT. The whole variable domain, remainder taken from reference TRBV5-1 and TRBJ2-2, is KAGVTQTPRYLIKTRGQQVTLSCSPISGHRSVSWYQQTPGQGLQFLFEYFSETQRNKGNFPGRFSGRQFSNSRSEMNVSTLELGDSALYLCASSFRGDYAGELFFGEGSRLTVL.

V gene TRBV4-2 combines with J gene TRBJ1-1; tentative D call: TRBD1 (5 bases). The V gene's germline CDR1 is LGHNA and CDR2 YNFKEQ. The CDR3 covers 15 residues. The ends were cut back, 0 bases at V and 1 base at J, with 9 bases in the middle. CDR3 protein: CASSQDGGANTEAFF. CDR3 sequence (DNA): TGTGCCAGCAGCCAAGATGGGGGTGCGAACACTGAAGCTTTCTTT.

This chain's CDR3 is CASSESPTGGTGELFF. The DNA for the CDR3 is TGCGCCAGCAGTGAGTCGCCGACAGGGGGCACCGGGGAGCTGTTTTTT. J is TRBJ2-2 and V is TRBV10-2, with TRBD1 matching 9 bases. Germline CDR1 is WSHSY and CDR2 is SAAADI. This CDR3 comprises 16 residues. With 0 bases clipped from V and 4 bases from J, the junction kept 3 bases outside the gene matches.

This clone was observed once. The chain recombines TRBV5-1 with TRBJ2-3; 9 bases line up with TRBD2. Germline V lookup: CDR1 SGHRS, CDR2 YFSETQ. After removal of 4 bases from V and 0 bases from J, the junction contained 6 bases not matched to a gene. The CDR3 extends over 16 amino acids. CDR3 nucleotides: TGCGCCAGCAGCATCCAGACTAGCGGTAGCACAGATACGCAGTATTTT. This translates into CASSIQTSGSTDTQYF.

This sequence joins TRBV5-1 and TRBJ2-7, with D perhaps TRBD2 (6 bases). CDR3 length: 16 amino acids. Germline V gives CDR1 SGHRS, CDR2 YFSETQ. The V gene lost 1 base and the J gene lost 4 bases, with 18 bases spanning the gap. CDR3 bases: TGCGCCAGCAGCTTGCTCCCAAGGGTGGAGGGGTACGAGCAGTACTTC. Translation gives CASSLLPRVEGYEQYF.

The chain couples TRBV5-6 to TRBJ2-7; D possibly corresponds to TRBD1 (5 bases). Germline CDR1 reads SGHDT; CDR2 reads YYEEEE. V gave up 4 bases and J gave up 0 bases, with 11 bases separating them. CDR3 length: 14 residues. The CDR3 loop is CASSGLTDSYEQYF. The CDR3 DNA is TGTGCCAGCAGCGGATTGACAGACTCCTACGAGCAGTACTTC. The entire variable domain, with the rest obtained from reference TRBV5-6 and TRBJ2-7, is as follows: DAGVTQSPTHLIKTRGQQVTLRCSPKSGHDTVSWYQQALGQGPQFIFQYYEEEERQRGNFPDRFSGHQFPNYSSELNVNALLLGDSALYLCASSGLTDSYEQYFGPGTRLTVT.